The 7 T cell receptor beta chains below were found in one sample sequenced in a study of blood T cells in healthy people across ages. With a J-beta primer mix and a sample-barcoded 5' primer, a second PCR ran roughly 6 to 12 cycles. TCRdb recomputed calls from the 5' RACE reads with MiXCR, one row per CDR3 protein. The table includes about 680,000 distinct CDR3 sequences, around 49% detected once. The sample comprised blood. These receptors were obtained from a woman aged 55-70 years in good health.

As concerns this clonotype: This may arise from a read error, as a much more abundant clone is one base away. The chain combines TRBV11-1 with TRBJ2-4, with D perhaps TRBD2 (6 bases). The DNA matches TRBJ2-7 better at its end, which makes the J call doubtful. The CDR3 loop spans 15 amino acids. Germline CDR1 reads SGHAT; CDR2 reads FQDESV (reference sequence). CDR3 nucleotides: TGTGCCAGCAGCTTAGATGTGGGACTGGGATACGAGCAGTACTTC. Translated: CASSLDVGLGYEQYF.

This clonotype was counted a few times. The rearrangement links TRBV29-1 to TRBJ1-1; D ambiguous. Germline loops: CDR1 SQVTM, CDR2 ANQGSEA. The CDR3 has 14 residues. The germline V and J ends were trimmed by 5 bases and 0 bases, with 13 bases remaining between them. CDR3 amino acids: CSVNPGRMNTEAFF. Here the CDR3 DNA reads TGCAGCGTTAACCCTGGACGGATGAACACTGAAGCTTTCTTT.

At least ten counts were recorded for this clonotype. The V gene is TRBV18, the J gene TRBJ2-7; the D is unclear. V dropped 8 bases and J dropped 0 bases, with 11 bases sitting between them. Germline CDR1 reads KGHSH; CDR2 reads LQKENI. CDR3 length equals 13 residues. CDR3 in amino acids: CASSPTRSYEQYF. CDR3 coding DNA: TGTGCCAGCAGCCCGACCCGCTCCTACGAGCAGTACTTC. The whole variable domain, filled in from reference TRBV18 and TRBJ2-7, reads NAGVMQNPRHLVRRRGQEARLRCSPMKGHSHVYWYRQLPEEGLKFMVYLQKENIIDESGMPKERFSAEFPKEGPSILRIQQVVRGDSAAYFCASSPTRSYEQYFGPGTRLTVT.

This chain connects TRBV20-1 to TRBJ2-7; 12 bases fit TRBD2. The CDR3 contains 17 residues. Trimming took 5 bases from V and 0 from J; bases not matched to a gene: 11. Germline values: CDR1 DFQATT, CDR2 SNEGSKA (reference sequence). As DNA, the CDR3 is TGCAGTGCTGGACCGGGACTAGCGGGCCTAAGCTCCTACGAGCAGTACTTC. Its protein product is CSAGPGLAGLSSYEQYF.

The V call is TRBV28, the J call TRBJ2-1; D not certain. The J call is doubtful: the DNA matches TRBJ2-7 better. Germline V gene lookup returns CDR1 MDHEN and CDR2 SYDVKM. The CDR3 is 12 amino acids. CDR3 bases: TGTGCCAGCAGTCCCTCTGCCTACGAGCAGTACTTC. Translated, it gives CASSPSAYEQYF.

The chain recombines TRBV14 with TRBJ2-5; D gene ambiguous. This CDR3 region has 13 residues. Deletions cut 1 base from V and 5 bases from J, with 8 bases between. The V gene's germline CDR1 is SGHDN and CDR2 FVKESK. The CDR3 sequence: CASSQVRRETQYF. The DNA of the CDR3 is TGTGCCAGCAGCCAAGTACGTCGCGAGACCCAGTACTTC.

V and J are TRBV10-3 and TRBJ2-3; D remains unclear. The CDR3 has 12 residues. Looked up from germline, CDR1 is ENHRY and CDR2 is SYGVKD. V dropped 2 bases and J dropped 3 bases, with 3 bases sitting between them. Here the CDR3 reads CAISELTDTQYF. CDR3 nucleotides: TGTGCCATCAGTGAGCTAACAGATACGCAGTATTTT.